This is a list of T cell receptor beta chains from one sample in a study of OX40 agonist ivuxolimab in advanced cancers. This table comes from immunoSEQ multiplex PCR, and its TCRdb copy is limited to in-frame clones, with some not included. The sample records about 100,000 clones, 89% being singletons. The source material was CD4+ or CD8+ T cells sorted from blood, sampled in a trial of the OX40 agonist ivuxolimab. These TCRs come from an adult with an advanced solid tumor such as melanoma, head and neck, liver or kidney cancer. Each CDR3 is given without its conserved first and last residue. The order of the fields is V gene, clone size, J gene, CDR3 protein. Expanded clones are given a class, and other clones once, few, many or no size at all.

v_call: TRBV5-1; clone_size: NA; j_call: TRBJ2-1; cdr3_aa: ASSLSGDGEQF
v_call: TRBV19; clone_size: NA; j_call: TRBJ2-2; cdr3_aa: ASSPWAGGDTGELF
v_call: TRBV5-1; clone_size: NA; j_call: TRBJ1-6; cdr3_aa: ASSLASRLYSPLH
v_call: TRBV13; clone_size: once; j_call: TRBJ1-1; cdr3_aa: ASSPALKLNTEAF
v_call: TRBV5-1; clone_size: NA; j_call: TRBJ1-3; cdr3_aa: ASKGQGRSGNTIY
v_call: TRBV9; clone_size: once; j_call: TRBJ2-3; cdr3_aa: ASSVGAGAGTDTQY
v_call: TRBV12-5; clone_size: NA; j_call: TRBJ2-7; cdr3_aa: ASGPGQGRDEQY
v_call: TRBV6-1; clone_size: NA; j_call: TRBJ2-1; cdr3_aa: ASSVNHWGDWTFDEQF
v_call: TRBV19; clone_size: NA; j_call: TRBJ2-3; cdr3_aa: ASSDPGRVLTDTQY
v_call: TRBV7-8; clone_size: NA; j_call: TRBJ1-4; cdr3_aa: ASSTHATNEKLF